The 10 T cell receptor beta chains below come from one sample, sequenced in a study of patients and donors after allogeneic stem cell transplantation. In TCRdb, the RT-PCR reads were re-called with MiXCR into one record per CDR3 protein. Of about 200,000 distinct CDR3 sequences detected, less than 45% appear once; the ten largest clones hold 33%. The specimen sequenced was blood, either unsorted or a sorted T cell fraction (not recorded which). Source of these receptors: a human donor who was either an allogeneic HSCT recipient or a stem cell or donor lymphocyte infusion donor (not recorded which). It is not recorded whose cells these are; they may come from a transplant donor.

The rearrangement links TRBV2 to TRBJ2-5; D is unresolved. Trimming took off 2 bases at V and 0 bases at J, with 7 bases between the two ends. There are 14 residues in the CDR3. Germline loops: CDR1 SNHLY, CDR2 FYNNEI. CDR3 bases: TGTGCCAGCAGTGAAAGGGCATACCAAGAGACCCAGTACTTC. This gives the protein CASSERAYQETQYF.

The rearrangement links TRBV7-9 to TRBJ2-1; 7 bases are a match to TRBD2. The V and J ends lost 3 bases and 7 bases, in that order; junction bases with no gene match: 12. Germline V gene data show CDR1 as SEHNR and CDR2 as FQNEAQ (reference sequence). There are 16 residues in the CDR3. CDR3 sequence reads: CASSFPASGILNEQFF. The DNA of the CDR3 is TGTGCCAGCAGCTTCCCGGCTAGCGGAATTCTTAATGAGCAGTTCTTC. Together with reference TRBV7-9 and TRBJ2-1, the CDR3 gives the full variable domain: DTGVSQNPRHKITKRGQNVTFRCDPISEHNRLYWYRQTLGQGPEFLTYFQNEAQLEKSRLLSDRFSAERPKGSFSTLEIQRTEQGDSAMYLCASSFPASGILNEQFFGPGTRLTVL.

The chain couples TRBV5-1 to TRBJ2-3; TRBD2 is a possible D gene (6 bases). This CDR3 has 14 amino acids. Germline CDR1 is SGHRS and CDR2 is YFSETQ. V lost 3 bases to trimming and J lost 5 bases, with 13 bases between them. CDR3 protein: CASSSTAGLDTQYF. The DNA for the CDR3 is TGCGCCAGCAGCTCGACGGCGGGGCTAGATACGCAGTATTTT.

The chain carries TRBV11-2 and TRBJ1-5; TRBD1 agrees at 7 bases. Germline CDR1 is SGHAT and CDR2 is FQNNGV. The CDR3 consists of 15 residues. With 3 bases clipped from V and 4 bases from J, the junction kept 6 bases outside the gene matches. The CDR3 sequence is CASSLDGGQNQPQHF. CDR3 coding DNA: TGTGCCAGCAGCTTGGACGGGGGACAGAATCAGCCCCAGCATTTT.

Note on this clonotype: The CDR3 carries no conserved terminal phenylalanine or tryptophan, so it likely arises from a read error. This chain joins TRBV24-1 and TRBJ1-1; possible D gene TRBD1, 5 bases. The CDR3 consists of 13 residues. Trimming removed 10 bases at V and 3 bases at J, with 14 bases between. Germline CDR1 KGHDR, CDR2 SFDVKD. The CDR3 is CATHAGGDTEAFI. CDR3 coding DNA: TGTGCCACTCATGCGGGGGGGGACACTGAAGCTTTCATT.

The chain joins TRBV2 to TRBJ1-2, with 8 bases fitting TRBD1. V lost 2 bases, J lost 8 bases, and 4 bases stayed unmatched. The V gene's germline CDR1 is SNHLY and CDR2 FYNNEI. The CDR3 runs 13 residues. This CDR3 is CASSERTGSGYTF. The CDR3 DNA reads TGTGCCAGCAGTGAAAGGACAGGGAGCGGCTACACCTTC.

The rearrangement links TRBV28 to TRBJ2-1, with a weak D call TRBD2 (5 bases). The length of the CDR3 is 11 residues. Germline V gives CDR1 MDHEN, CDR2 SYDVKM. The germline V and J ends were trimmed by 6 bases and 9 bases, with 9 bases remaining between them. CDR3 DNA sequence: TGTGCCAGCAGCCTACTAGGTGAGCAGTTCTTC. Residues: CASSLLGEQFF.

The chain has TRBV9 and TRBJ1-2; D gene unclear. Per germline, CDR1 SGDLS and CDR2 YYNGEE. V lost 3 bases and J 0 bases, leaving 9 bases between the germline ends. The CDR3 runs 14 residues. CDR3 loop: CASSDHKTNYGYTF. Here the CDR3 DNA reads TGTGCCAGCAGCGACCACAAGACTAACTATGGCTACACCTTC.

On this clonotype: With a much larger clone just one base away, this may be a read error. The chain combines TRBV6-5 with TRBJ1-4; TRBD1 might be the D (5 bases). The ends were cut back, 6 bases at V and 12 bases at J, with 23 bases in the middle. The CDR3 spans 15 residues. Germline V gene sequence: CDR1 MNHEY, CDR2 SVGAGI. Written as DNA, the CDR3 is TGTGCCAGCAGCCCTCCGGAACAGGCGCCCTCTGAACTGTTTTTT. This sequence encodes CASSPPEQAPSELFF.

The V gene is TRBV7-9, the J gene TRBJ2-7; 9 positions agree with TRBD2. This CDR3 has 15 residues. The J segment lost 5 bases and the V segment lost 1 base, leaving 6 bases of the junction unmatched. The germline CDR1 and CDR2 sequences are SEHNR and FQNEAQ (reference sequence). The CDR3 DNA reads TGTGCCAGCAGCTTAGAGGCGGGAGGGCCCGACGAGCAGTACTTC. As protein: CASSLEAGGPDEQYF.